This T cell receptor beta chain stems from a study of T cell responses to AZD1222 COVID-19 vaccine. The data were produced by immunoSEQ multiplex PCR, yet TCRdb's version contains in-frame clones alone and is incomplete. The table has 140,000 or so clones, 91% seen once. Study results and caveats: Spike as a whole was targeted by vaccine-associated CD4 TCRs, dominant at 160-218 and 743-854.

V trimming: 5 bases; J trimming: 1 base; junction bases outside the gene matches: 17. The germline CDR1 and CDR2 sequences are LNHDA and SQIVND (reference sequence). This CDR3 is built from 21 residues. With regard to this clone: Its specificity is not known.

This clonotype was sampled from an adult who received the MenACWY meningococcal vaccine as a control. The rearrangement links TRBV19 to TRBJ2-1, with 13 bases fitting TRBD2. The sequencing used peripheral blood, collected 28 days after the second dose of the MenACWY control vaccine. The chain's CDR3 is CASSWGDFSGLAGVSYNEQFF. The CDR3 DNA is TGTGCCAGTAGTTGGGGTGATTTTTCCGGACTAGCGGGAGTATCCTACAATGAGCAGTTCTTC.